This record covers a single T cell receptor (beta chain). Antigen unknown. The data were produced by immunoSEQ multiplex PCR, yet TCRdb's version contains in-frame clones alone and is incomplete. Among 95,000 to 110,000 clones listed, 87% were seen once. The sample originates from a study of T cell responses to AZD1222 COVID-19 vaccine. Notes on the study in general: Spike-specific TCR breadth and depth grew following two AZD1222 doses. Seropositive at baseline were only a handful of AZD1222 recipients. Donors were mostly white British, more females; clonal diversity possibly underestimated. Reportedly, nearly half of unique spike TCRs recognized epitopes outside B.1.351/B.1.1.7 mutations.

The CDR3 has 12 amino acids. CDR1 SQVTM and CDR2 ANQGSEA come from the germline V gene. This rearrangement joins TRBV29-1 to TRBJ2-4; the D gene is possibly TRBD2 (5 bases). The sequence was collected from an adult in good health. Sequences were derived from peripheral blood, sampled on day 0 of AZD1222 vaccination. The chain's CDR3 is CSGRARGNIQYF. CDR3 nucleotide sequence: TGCAGTGGCCGGGCCAGAGGGAACATTCAGTACTTC. The full variable domain, in which reference TRBV29-1 and TRBJ2-4 provide the parts outside the CDR3, is SAVISQKPSRDICQRGTSLTIQCQVDSQVTMMFWYRQQPGQSLTLIATANQGSEATYESGFVIDKFPISRPNLTFSTLTVSNMSPEDSSIYLCSGRARGNIQYFGAGTRLSVL.